Shown below are 10 T cell receptor beta chains from a single sample sequenced in a study of T cells in Graves' hyperthyroidism and ophthalmopathy. Amplification of TCR beta CDR3 regions was performed using RNA transcripts as template. TCR CDR3 regions were first amplified by RT-PCR with HTBI primers. MiXCR, run by TCRdb on the multiplex PCR reads, gives a single entry per CDR3 protein. The data contain about 350,000 distinct CDR3 sequences, roughly an eighth of them singletons. Material: blood. The receptor source for this set is a woman between 40 and 55 years old with Graves' ophthalmopathy.

V and J are TRBV5-1 and TRBJ1-5, with TRBD1 as a possible D gene (6 bases). The germline V gene encodes CDR1 SGHRS and CDR2 YFSETQ. V was trimmed by 0 bases and J by 6 bases, leaving 13 bases between them. This CDR3 has 15 amino acids. The CDR3 loop is CASSLEPRGSQPQHF. CDR3 coding DNA: TGCGCCAGCAGCTTGGAACCTAGGGGGTCTCAGCCCCAGCATTTT.

This clonotype was detected a few times. The chain recombines TRBV19 with TRBJ2-7; the D is unclear. The V and J ends lost 6 bases and 3 bases respectively, with 12 bases between them. Germline CDR1 LNHDA, CDR2 SQIVND (reference sequence). CDR3 length equals 13 residues. The CDR3, as DNA: TGTGCCAGTAGCACCTTGGGCGGCTACGAGCAGTACTTC. Translated, it gives CASSTLGGYEQYF.

The table lists this clonotype with many counts. This chain connects TRBV24-1 to TRBJ2-7; D is possibly TRBD1 or TRBD2 (5 bases each). Per germline, CDR1 KGHDR and CDR2 SFDVKD. CDR3 length: 13 residues. Trimming cost V 5 bases and J 1 base, with 8 bases left between them. CDR3 bases: TGTGCCACCAGTGCCTGGGGGTCCTACGAGCAGTACTTC. This sequence encodes CATSAWGSYEQYF.

The J gene is TRBJ2-7, the V gene TRBV6-1; the match to TRBD1 covers 8 bases. This CDR3 is built from 14 residues. V lost 6 bases and J lost 3; bases outside the gene matches: 7. The germline CDR1 and CDR2 sequences are MNHNS and SASEGT. The CDR3 DNA reads TGTGCCAGCAGCCCCCAGGGGGCCGACTACGAGCAGTACTTC. It encodes CASSPQGADYEQYF.

This clonotype has at least ten counts. The V and J genes are TRBV5-5 and TRBJ2-5; no reliable D call. This CDR3 region has 13 residues. Trimming cost V 2 bases and J 2 bases, with 7 bases left between them. Germline CDR1 is SGHKS and CDR2 is YYEKEE (reference sequence). CDR3 loop: CASSFSLQETQYF. The CDR3 nucleotides read TGTGCCAGCAGCTTCTCACTGCAAGAGACCCAGTACTTC.

V usage is TRBV18 and J usage is TRBJ1-2; D remains ambiguous. Trimming cost V 0 bases and J 7 bases, with 12 bases left between them. The CDR3 contains 14 residues. CDR1 is KGHSH and CDR2 is LQKENI in the germline V gene. CDR3 sequence: CASSPPENLSGYTF. As DNA, the CDR3 is TGTGCCAGCTCACCACCAGAAAATTTGAGTGGCTACACCTTC.

This clonotype was counted ten times or more. The chain combines TRBV7-2 with TRBJ2-7; 7 bases are shared with TRBD2. The junction had 9 bases not matched to a gene; V was cut back by 1 base and J by 0 bases. CDR1 is SGHTA, CDR2 FQGNSA, per germline. The CDR3 consists of 17 residues. The CDR3 loop reads CASSLGGWRELSYEQYF. CDR3 bases: TGTGCCAGCAGCTTAGGGGGTTGGCGGGAGCTCTCCTACGAGCAGTACTTC.

This clonotype was seen ten or more times. The gene calls are TRBV7-9 and TRBJ2-3; 7 positions agree with TRBD2. This CDR3 contains 16 residues. Germline assignment: CDR1 SEHNR and CDR2 FQNEAQ (reference sequence). V shed 2 bases and J 2 bases; nucleotides not matched to a gene: 7. The CDR3: CASSLKLAAFTDTQYF. CDR3 in DNA: TGTGCCAGCAGCTTAAAGCTAGCGGCTTTCACAGATACGCAGTATTTT.

In its sample, this clonotype was seen a few times. The J gene is TRBJ2-2, the V gene TRBV19, with D maybe TRBD2 (5 bases). The V and J ends lost 9 bases and 1 base respectively, with 18 bases between them. This CDR3 is 16 amino acids long. From germline, CDR1 is LNHDA and CDR2 SQIVND (reference sequence). The chain's CDR3 is CARLHAGRVNTGELFF. CDR3 DNA sequence: TGTGCCAGGCTCCACGCGGGTCGGGTGAACACCGGGGAGCTGTTTTTT.

This clonotype has a handful of counts. The V call is TRBV28, the J call TRBJ1-1, with 10 bases matching TRBD1. V was clipped by 3 bases and J by 5 bases; unmatched bases: 9. CDR3 length equals 16 residues. In germline, CDR1 is MDHEN, CDR2 SYDVKM. For the CDR3, the DNA is TGTGCCAGCAGTTTCCCGACAGGGGGCGCGTTGACTGAAGCTTTCTTT. Protein: CASSFPTGGALTEAFF.